The 19 T cell receptor beta chains reported below all come from one sample, sequenced in a study of T cells in tuberculosis. The table came from immunoSEQ multiplex PCR; TCRdb's copy has only in-frame clones and leaves some out. The repertoire holds roughly 35,000 clones, with about 90% as singletons. The sample's time point: new active TB diagnosis, blood taken before or within 7 days of starting treatment. Sequenced here: PBMCs, sampled at tuberculosis diagnosis. These receptors were taken from an adult with tuberculosis. Some clones in this sample may be carry-over from other donors' samples.

This clone was seen just once. The chain employs TRBV10-3 and TRBJ2-3, with D tentatively TRBD2 (7 bases). Trimming cost V 11 bases and J 4 bases, with 16 bases left between them. The CDR3 is 13 amino acids. From germline, CDR1 is ENHRY and CDR2 SYGVKD. CDR3 coding DNA: TGTGCCTCACATGGGGGGGGGCCAGATACGCAGTATTTT. Its protein is CASHGGGPDTQYF.

The genes are TRBV18 and TRBJ2-2, with 8 bases matching TRBD1. The CDR3 runs 16 residues. Germline CDR1 and CDR2: KGHSH and LQKENI. The V and J ends lost 0 bases and 5 bases, in that order; junction bases with no gene match: 5. CDR3 region: CASSPPGQDGTGELFF. The CDR3 DNA follows: TGTGCCAGCTCACCACCGGGACAGGATGGAACCGGGGAGCTGTTTTTT.

The rearrangement links TRBV21-1 to TRBJ1-6; whether TRBD1, the table's D call, matches the DNA was not checked. TRBV21-1 is a known pseudogene. This CDR3 is 20 amino acids long. CDR3 in DNA: TGTGCCAGCAGCCGGTATCGCCCAGGGACAGGGGAAGAAAAAGATTCACCCCTCCACTTT. As protein: CASSRYRPGTGEEKDSPLHF.

The chain couples TRBV10-2 to TRBJ1-2; perhaps TRBD1 as D (6 bases). Trimming removed 3 bases at V and 6 bases at J, with 11 bases between. The CDR3 is 13 amino acids. The germline gives CDR1 WSHSY, CDR2 SAAADI. CDR3 nucleotides: TGCGCCAGCAGTGATTGGGGGGGCCATGGCTACACCTTC. Residues: CASSDWGGHGYTF.

This clone was detected only once. This chain links TRBV29-1 with TRBJ2-1, with 8 bases matching TRBD1. The CDR3 length is 13 residues. CDR1 is SQVTM and CDR2 is ANQGSEA in the germline V gene. V shed 7 bases, J shed 6 bases, and the junction held 8 bases outside the gene matches. CDR3 in amino acids: CSAKDRATNEQFF. In DNA, the CDR3 is TGCAGCGCAAAGGACAGGGCGACCAATGAGCAGTTCTTC.

The rearrangement joins TRBV25-1 to TRBJ2-3; D perhaps matches TRBD1 (5 bases). The germline V gene has CDR1 MGHDK and CDR2 SYGVNS. CDR3 size: 14 residues. Trimming pared 9 bases from V and 2 bases from J, leaving 15 bases between. The CDR3 nucleotides read TGTGCCAGTTCTACAGGTTATCACACAGATACGCAGTATTTT. This codes for CASSTGYHTDTQYF.

The rearrangement uses TRBV6-1 and TRBJ2-3, with D possibly matching TRBD1 (6 bases). From germline, CDR1 is MNHNS and CDR2 SASEGT. CDR3 size: 13 residues. The V and J ends lost 10 bases and 2 bases respectively, with 13 bases between them. The CDR3 bases are TGTGCCACGCAAAGGGGGATCACAGATACGCAGTATTTT. This encodes CATQRGITDTQYF.

The V and J genes are TRBV6-5 and TRBJ1-1; tentatively, D is TRBD1 (6 bases). CDR1 is MNHEY and CDR2 is SVGAGI in the germline V gene. The V and J ends lost 6 bases and 2 bases respectively, with 10 bases between them. The CDR3 extends over 13 amino acids. The CDR3 spells CASRLQGNTEAFF. CDR3 DNA: TGTGCCAGCAGACTACAGGGTAACACTGAAGCTTTCTTT.

This chain's CDR3 is CASSAGTERRRVRANEKLFF. The CDR3 region has the DNA TGTGCCAGCAGTGCCGGGACAGAGAGACGAAGGGTACGGGCTAATGAAAAACTGTTTTTT. The V and J genes are TRBV27 and TRBJ1-4, with TRBD1 identical over 7 bases. The V gene end was trimmed by 5 bases and the J gene end by 3 bases; junction bases not matched to a gene: 21. This CDR3 region has 20 residues. Germline V gives CDR1 MNHEY, CDR2 SMNVEV (reference sequence).

This rearrangement joins TRBV30 to TRBJ2-1; no reliable D call. This CDR3 is built from 13 residues. Deletions cut 0 bases from V and 7 bases from J, with 10 bases between. Looked up from germline, CDR1 is GTSNPN and CDR2 is SVGIG (reference sequence). This chain's CDR3 is CAWSVDTPNEQFF. CDR3 DNA sequence: TGTGCCTGGAGTGTAGACACACCAAATGAGCAGTTCTTC.

The gene calls are TRBV5-1 and TRBJ1-1; D ambiguous. The CDR3 spans 13 residues. CDR1 and CDR2 (germline): SGHRS, YFSETQ. V was shortened by 3 bases and J by 0 bases, with 6 bases between the two germline ends. The CDR3 loop is CASSSVLNTEAFF. CDR3 nucleotides: TGCGCCAGCAGCTCGGTCTTGAACACTGAAGCTTTCTTT.

The chain couples TRBV5-1 to TRBJ2-7; no clear D. The CDR3 is 13 residues long. The germline V and J ends were trimmed by 0 bases and 1 base, with 5 bases remaining between them. Germline CDR1 is SGHRS and CDR2 is YFSETQ. The CDR3 sequence is CASSLASSYEQYF. CDR3 nucleotides: TGCGCCAGCAGCTTGGCCTCGTCCTACGAGCAGTACTTC.

The chain recombines TRBV23-1 with TRBJ1-1, with 8 nucleotides matching TRBD1. TRBV23-1 is an ORF for which the function is uncertain. The CDR3 has 16 amino acids. V shed 4 bases and J 3 bases; nucleotides not matched to a gene: 10. The CDR3 DNA reads as TGCGCCAGCAGTCGGGTAACCCAGGGGGCGCACACTGAAGCTTTCTTT. As protein: CASSRVTQGAHTEAFF.

The chain's CDR3 is CASAHPGTGGNYGYTF. The CDR3 DNA follows: TGTGCCAGCGCTCACCCAGGGACAGGCGGGAACTATGGCTACACCTTC. V gene TRBV10-3 combines with J gene TRBJ1-2; 8 nucleotides align to TRBD1. This CDR3 region has 16 residues. Germline loops: CDR1 ENHRY, CDR2 SYGVKD. J was trimmed by 2 bases and V by 10 bases; bases with no gene match: 15.

The chain has TRBV5-1 and TRBJ1-1; a weak D match, TRBD1 (5 bases). The V end was cut by 2 bases, the J end by 1 base, with 9 bases between. The length of the CDR3 is 14 residues. CDR1 and CDR2 (germline): SGHRS, YFSETQ. This chain's CDR3 is CASSLDSWNTEAFF. CDR3 in DNA: TGCGCCAGCAGCTTAGACAGTTGGAACACTGAAGCTTTCTTT. Based on the CDR3 plus reference TRBV5-1 and TRBJ1-1, the full variable domain is KAGVTQTPRYLIKTRGQQVTLSCSPISGHRSVSWYQQTPGQGLQFLFEYFSETQRNKGNFPGRFSGRQFSNSRSEMNVSTLELGDSALYLCASSLDSWNTEAFFGQGTRLTVV.

This clone has a handful of counts. V and J are TRBV6-5 and TRBJ1-2, with D unresolved. Trimming removed 6 bases at V and 7 bases at J, with 9 bases between. The CDR3 is made up of 11 amino acids. The germline V gene has CDR1 MNHEY and CDR2 SVGAGI. The CDR3 loop is CASRQNVGYTF. The CDR3 nucleotides read TGTGCCAGCAGACAGAACGTTGGCTACACCTTC.

The chain joins TRBV11-2 to TRBJ2-2; D unclear. Trimming took 4 bases from V and 0 from J, leaving 6 bases between them. The CDR3 covers 14 residues. Germline V gene data show CDR1 as SGHAT and CDR2 as FQNNGV. This CDR3 reads CASSSGSNTGELFF. DNA for the CDR3: TGTGCCAGCAGCTCCGGTTCGAACACCGGGGAGCTGTTTTTT.

The CDR3 here is CASSAEGVEYF. CDR3 sequence (DNA): TGTGCCAGCAGTGCCGAGGGGGTTGAGTACTTC. The chain couples TRBV2 to TRBJ2-7, with D possibly matching TRBD1 (6 bases). From germline, CDR1 is SNHLY and CDR2 FYNNEI. Between the trimmed V and J ends, which lost 4 bases and 11 bases, there was a span of 12 bases. CDR3 size: 11 residues.

This chain joins TRBV7-6 and TRBJ2-5, with 11 bases lining up with TRBD1. With 1 base clipped from V and 4 bases from J, the junction kept 5 bases outside the gene matches. The CDR3 is made up of 16 amino acids. Per the germline V gene, CDR1 is SGHVS and CDR2 is FNYEAQ. DNA for the CDR3: TGTGCCAGCAGCTTAGGATATGGGACAGGGGGAGAGACCCAGTACTTC. This codes for CASSLGYGTGGETQYF.